This T cell receptor beta chain derives from a study of early T cells in non-severe SARS-CoV-2 infection. TCRdb reprocessed the 5' RACE reads via MiXCR and lists one record per CDR3 protein. The sample contains 43,000 or so distinct CDR3 sequences, 7% to 8% of which appear only once. V shed 3 bases, J shed 2 bases, and the junction held 6 bases outside the gene matches. Germline lookup yields CDR1 SGHAT and CDR2 FQNNGV. There are 17 residues in the CDR3. The sequencing input was whole blood. This TCR derives from an adult who was a healthcare worker with PCR-confirmed SARS-CoV-2 infection or an uninfected control (not recorded which). The genes are TRBV11-2 and TRBJ2-5, with 13 bases matching TRBD2. CDR3: CASSLGGLAGKQETQYF. The CDR3 DNA follows: TGTGCCAGCAGCTTGGGGGGACTAGCGGGGAAACAAGAGACCCAGTACTTC.